This entry is about one TCR beta chain. This record belongs to a study of blood T cell repertoires in COVID-19. Turning to the study itself: PBMCs, B-cell-depleted T cells, or T cells were the source of the cDNA or gDNA that made up the material.

Adults between about 18 and 95 years of age took part from some 25 US areas. Donors were grouped by their self-reported clinical history. From germline, CDR1 is SGHTA and CDR2 FQGNSA. The CDR3 totals 13 residues. Deletions cut 7 bases from V and 6 bases from J, with 14 bases between. The authors' processing: Amplification from reference gene primers served as the basis for estimated nucleated cell counts. This table comes from immunoSEQ multiplex PCR, and its TCRdb copy is limited to in-frame clones, with some not included. The V and J calls and the clone size are those of that table, but D and trimming were determined from the DNA. The profile shows 300,000 to 400,000 clones, 80% to 90% of them singletons.

This TCR was sampled from a woman aged 40 to 49 with acute COVID-19. Sequencing input: PBMCs or T cells enriched from blood (not recorded which). V is TRBV7-2 and J is TRBJ2-3; tentatively, D is TRBD2 (6 bases). The CDR3 here is CASNLGTQDTQYF. In DNA, the CDR3 is TGTGCCAGCAACCTTGGGACTCAGGATACGCAGTATTTT.